This T cell receptor (beta chain) was documented in a study of blood T cell repertoires in COVID-19. The overall study: Sample material is recorded as cDNA or gDNA derived from T cells, B-cell-depleted T cells, or PBMCs.

Original handling: Estimation of nucleated cell counts was performed using reference gene primer amplification. TCRdb keeps only in-frame clones here, not all; method: immunoSEQ multiplex PCR. V, J and clone size were drawn from that table, and D and trimming were deduced from the DNA. The table records 200,000 to 300,000 clones, roughly 76% of them present only once. After removal of 4 bases from V and 6 bases from J, the junction contained 10 bases not matched to a gene. This CDR3 comprises 14 residues. Germline V gene data show CDR1 as SGHRS and CDR2 as YFSETQ. It was during active infection that Seattle patients were enrolled and then longitudinally followed.

V gene TRBV5-1 combines with J gene TRBJ2-7, with 7 positions matching TRBD2. The clonotype originates from an elderly woman with COVID-19, enrolled during active disease. Sequenced sample: peripheral blood. The CDR3 loop reads CASSLGAGAFEQYF. As DNA, the CDR3 is TGCGCCAGCAGCCTTGGGGCGGGAGCTTTCGAGCAGTACTTC.